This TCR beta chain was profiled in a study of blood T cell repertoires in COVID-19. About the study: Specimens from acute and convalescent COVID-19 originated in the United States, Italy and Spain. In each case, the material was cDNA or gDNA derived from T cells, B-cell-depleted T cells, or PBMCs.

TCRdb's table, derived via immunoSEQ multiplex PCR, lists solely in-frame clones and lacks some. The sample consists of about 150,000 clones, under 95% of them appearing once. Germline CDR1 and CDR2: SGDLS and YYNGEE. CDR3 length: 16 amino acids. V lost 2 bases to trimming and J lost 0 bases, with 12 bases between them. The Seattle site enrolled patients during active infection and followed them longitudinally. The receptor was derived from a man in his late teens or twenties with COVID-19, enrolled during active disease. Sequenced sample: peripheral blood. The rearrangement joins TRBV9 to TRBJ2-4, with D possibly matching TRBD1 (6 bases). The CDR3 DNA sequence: TGTGCCAGCAGCGTTCGGGGACAAAAAGCCAAAAACATTCAGTACTTC. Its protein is CASSVRGQKAKNIQYF.